The rows below give T cell receptor beta chains drawn from one sample of a study of Graves' ophthalmopathy and Graves' hyperthyroidism. TCRdb passed the multiplex PCR reads through MiXCR, listing each CDR3 protein once. This sample has 300,000 to 400,000 distinct CDR3 sequences, with 15% to 20% found just once. The sequenced sample was peripheral blood. All receptors come from an adult man with Graves' ophthalmopathy. Both conserved end residues are part of each CDR3. The D gene is left open where the match is weak. Only some rows state a clone size, as once, few, many or a class for expanded clones.

>many|TRBV12-3/TRBV12-4|TRBJ1-5|TRBD1
CASSLMGQGPNSNQPQHF
TGTGCCAGCAGTTTAATGGGACAGGGACCGAATAGCAATCAGCCCCAGCATTTT
>many|TRBV20-1|TRBJ2-7|NA
CSAKAGPLSYEQYF
TGCAGTGCTAAGGCTGGGCCCCTCTCCTACGAGCAGTACTTC
>NA|TRBV6-1|TRBJ2-7|NA
CASNPSELPYEQYF
TGTGCCAGCAACCCAAGCGAGTTACCCTACGAGCAGTACTTC
>NA|TRBV11-1|TRBJ2-2|TRBD1
CASSPAGTGGTGELFF
TGTGCCAGCAGCCCCGCCGGGACAGGGGGCACCGGGGAGCTGTTTTTT
>NA|TRBV7-2|TRBJ1-6|TRBD1
CASSAWTGANSPLHF
TGTGCCAGCAGCGCCTGGACAGGGGCCAATTCACCCCTCCACTTT
>many|TRBV28|TRBJ1-1|TRBD1
CASTQGARGRDEAFF
TGTGCCAGCACCCAGGGGGCCCGAGGCCGTGATGAAGCTTTCTTT
>many|TRBV4-1|TRBJ2-5|NA
CASSHPPGVGDETQYF
TGCGCCAGCAGCCACCCCCCGGGGGTGGGGGATGAGACCCAGTACTTC
>NA|TRBV5-4|TRBJ2-2|TRBD1
CASRWQGVDTGELFF
TGTGCCAGCAGGTGGCAGGGGGTGGACACCGGGGAGCTGTTTTTT
>many|TRBV28|TRBJ1-6|NA
CASTLPGVTPLHF
TGTGCCAGCACGTTGCCAGGGGTGACACCCCTCCACTTT
>many|TRBV20-1|TRBJ2-2|NA
CSASVQGRYTGELFF
TGCAGTGCTAGCGTACAGGGTCGATACACCGGGGAGCTGTTTTTT
>many|TRBV6-2/TRBV6-3|TRBJ2-7|NA
CASSRSTEQYF
TGTGCCAGCAGTCGCAGTACAGAGCAGTACTTC
>NA|TRBV28|TRBJ1-5|TRBD1
CASRPPDRRYQPQHF
TGTGCCAGCAGACCCCCGGACAGGCGGTATCAGCCCCAGCATTTT
>many|TRBV28|TRBJ1-1|NA
CASPSPGNTEAFF
TGTGCCAGCCCTTCGCCGGGGAACACTGAAGCTTTCTTT
>NA|TRBV4-2|TRBJ2-2|NA
CASSQNTPDPGTGELFF
TGTGCCAGCAGCCAAAACACCCCGGATCCGGGGACCGGGGAGCTGTTTTTT
>many|TRBV6-1|TRBJ2-7|TRBD2
CASSGASAGGQQYF
TGTGCCAGCAGTGGGGCATCGGCGGGGGGGCAGCAGTACTTC
>many|TRBV20-1|TRBJ2-2|NA
CSARITGRRELFF
TGCAGTGCTCGCATTACAGGGAGGAGGGAGCTGTTTTTT
>many|TRBV5-1|TRBJ2-2|NA
CASSTQRPGELFF
TGCGCCAGCAGCACACAGCGTCCCGGGGAGCTGTTTTTT
>many|TRBV16|TRBJ1-2|NA
CASSQSNGAFGGYTF
TGTGCCAGCAGCCAATCGAACGGGGCATTCGGTGGCTACACCTTC
>NA|TRBV18|TRBJ2-5|TRBD2
CASSPQRLAGETRYF
TGTGCCAGCTCACCGCAACGACTAGCAGGAGAGACCCGGTACTTC
>NA|TRBV25-1|TRBJ1-2|NA
CASSPGPGGRNYGYTF
TGTGCCAGCAGCCCGGGCCCAGGAGGACGCAACTATGGCTACACCTTC
>few|TRBV5-1|TRBJ1-1|NA
CASSLGAGVSAEAFF
TGCGCCAGCAGCTTGGGGGCCGGGGTTTCGGCTGAAGCTTTCTTT
>many|TRBV11-1|TRBJ2-2|TRBD2
CASSGGTSGKNTGELFF
TGTGCCAGCAGCGGAGGGACTAGCGGGAAGAACACCGGGGAGCTGTTTTTT
>many|TRBV2|TRBJ2-2|NA
CASSEALGGRNTGELFF
TGTGCCAGCAGTGAAGCGCTTGGAGGGCGCAACACCGGGGAGCTGTTTTTT
>NA|TRBV30|TRBJ1-5|NA
CAWKPDGLNQPQHF
TGTGCCTGGAAACCCGACGGCCTCAATCAGCCCCAGCATTTT
>many|TRBV29-1|TRBJ2-4|NA
CSVRHRDNIQYF
TGCAGCGTCCGTCACAGGGATAACATTCAGTACTTC
>many|TRBV20-1|TRBJ2-7|NA
CSARDLWDTDSYEQYF
TGCAGTGCTAGAGACCTCTGGGACACGGACTCCTACGAGCAGTACTTC
>NA|TRBV5-1|TRBJ1-2|NA
CASSPSTTYGYTF
TGCGCCAGCAGCCCCTCGACGACCTATGGCTACACCTTC
>few|TRBV28|TRBJ1-5|TRBD1
CASRGTGVGQPQHF
TGTGCCAGCAGGGGGACAGGGGTCGGGCAGCCCCAGCATTTT
>many|TRBV6-4|TRBJ1-1|NA
CASRADRISTEAFF
TGTGCCAGCAGGGCGGACAGAATAAGCACTGAAGCTTTCTTT
>many|TRBV20-1|TRBJ2-5|TRBD1
CSAHDRGRTQYF
TGCAGTGCCCACGACAGGGGCCGGACCCAGTACTTC
>many|TRBV2|TRBJ2-7|TRBD2
CANLRLADSYEQYF
TGTGCCAACCTCCGACTAGCGGATTCCTACGAGCAGTACTTC
>NA|TRBV6-1|TRBJ1-2|NA
CASSIDRPYGYTF
TGTGCCAGCAGCATAGACCGACCCTATGGCTACACCTTC
>NA|TRBV28|TRBJ2-7|TRBD2
CASTPRGGKEVYEQYF
TGTGCCAGCACCCCCCGGGGGGGGAAGGAGGTCTACGAGCAGTACTTC
>many|TRBV5-1|TRBJ2-7|NA
CASSLARDYEQYF
TGCGCCAGCAGCTTGGCTCGGGACTACGAGCAGTACTTC
>many|TRBV5-1|TRBJ1-1|NA
CASSLEQANTEAFF
TGCGCCAGCAGCTTGGAACAGGCGAACACTGAAGCTTTCTTT
>many|TRBV5-1|TRBJ1-1|NA
CASSLDVNLNTEVFF
TGCGCCAGCAGCCTCGATGTGAACTTGAACACTGAAGTTTTCTTT
>many|TRBV14|TRBJ1-2|NA
CASSQGARSGYTF
TGTGCCAGCAGCCAAGGGGCAAGGTCCGGCTACACCTTC
>many|TRBV15|TRBJ2-5|TRBD2
CATSRDSSSGRETQYF
TGTGCCACCAGCAGAGATTCTTCTAGCGGGAGGGAGACCCAGTACTTC
>few|TRBV3-1|TRBJ1-2|TRBD1
CASNQDVPQGAYGYTF
TGTGCCAGCAACCAAGATGTTCCACAGGGGGCCTACGGCTACACCTTC
>few|TRBV6-2/TRBV6-3|TRBJ1-1|NA
CASSYGTIPTTEAFF
TGTGCCAGCAGTTATGGTACCATCCCGACCACCGAAGCTTTCTTT
>many|TRBV5-1|TRBJ2-7|TRBD1
CASSLAIGGLYEQYF
TGCGCCAGCAGCTTGGCTATAGGGGGCTTGTACGAGCAGTACTTC
>many|TRBV10-1|TRBJ2-5|NA
CASSGIRSSKTQYF
TGCGCCAGCAGTGGAATCAGGAGTTCGAAGACCCAGTACTTC
>many|TRBV20-1|TRBJ2-7|TRBD1
CSARVPRQGAVYEQYF
TGCAGTGCTAGAGTCCCGCGACAGGGGGCAGTTTACGAGCAGTACTTC
>many|TRBV6-2/TRBV6-3|TRBJ1-2|TRBD1
CASREPGQYGYTF
TGTGCCAGCAGGGAACCGGGACAGTATGGCTACACCTTC
>many|TRBV7-3|TRBJ1-1|NA
CASSIQGTNTEAFF
TGTGCCAGCAGCATACAGGGTACGAACACTGAAGCTTTCTTT
>many|TRBV28|TRBJ2-5|TRBD2
CASSSGGAEETQYF
TGTGCCAGCAGTAGCGGGGGGGCTGAAGAGACCCAGTACTTC
>many|TRBV6-5|TRBJ2-3|TRBD1
CASSYGGQGGDTQYF
TGTGCCAGCAGTTACGGTGGACAGGGAGGAGATACGCAGTATTTT
>NA|TRBV6-2/TRBV6-3|TRBJ2-5|NA
CASNEWAVETQYF
TGTGCCAGCAATGAGTGGGCGGTGGAGACCCAGTACTTC
>many|TRBV5-6|TRBJ2-2|TRBD1
CASSLGDRASTGELFF
TGTGCCAGCAGCTTGGGGGACAGAGCCTCCACCGGGGAGTTGTTTTTT
>many|TRBV18|TRBJ2-2|NA
CASSPPGLYERELFF
TGTGCCAGCTCACCACCAGGACTATATGAGAGGGAGCTGTTTTTT
>many|TRBV7-9|TRBJ1-6|NA
CASSLVGYNSPLHF
TGTGCCAGCAGCTTAGTTGGCTATAATTCACCCCTCCACTTT
>many|TRBV30|TRBJ1-1|NA
CAWSVLLNTEAFF
TGTGCCTGGAGTGTACTACTGAACACTGAAGCTTTCTTT
>once|TRBV11-2|TRBJ2-6|TRBD2
CASSLLWTSGRAGANVLTF
TGTGCCAGCAGCCTTCTCTGGACTAGCGGGAGGGCTGGGGCCAACGTCCTGACTTTC
>few|TRBV7-8|TRBJ1-1|NA
CASSFWGGGGAFF
TGTGCCAGCAGCTTCTGGGGGGGGGGTGGAGCTTTCTTT
>many|TRBV16|TRBJ1-2|NA
CASSQSSIYGYTF
TGTGCCAGCAGCCAATCATCGATATATGGCTACACCTTC